These T cell receptor beta chains were read from a single sample in a study of T-cell memory formation after mild COVID-19. From the 5' RACE reads, TCRdb called clonotypes with MiXCR, one entry per CDR3 protein. The profile covers roughly 130,000 distinct CDR3 sequences, with 15% to 20% appearing a single time and approximately 15% taken by the ten largest. Material: PBMCs or a T cell subset sorted from them (not recorded which). The receptor source for this set is an adult woman who had mild COVID-19 (a few samples of this study predate the infection). Cell type and time point are not known. Both conserved end residues are part of each CDR3. A D gene is named only where the DNA matches it firmly. For some rows the clone size is stated as once, few or many, or as a class when expanded; others skip it.

v_call,clone_size,d_call,j_call,cdr3_aa,cdr3_nt
TRBV5-1,NA,NA,TRBJ2-7,CASSLVGHGEQYF,TGCGCCAGCAGCTTGGTTGGGCATGGCGAGCAGTACTTC
TRBV7-9,NA,TRBD1,TRBJ2-2,CASSLPGGSNTGELFF,TGTGCCAGCAGTCTGCCAGGGGGCTCGAACACCGGGGAGCTGTTTTTT
TRBV5-1,many,TRBD2,TRBJ2-2,CASSPTAGAVSGELFF,TGCGCCAGCAGCCCTACCGCGGGAGCTGTGAGCGGGGAGCTGTTTTTT
TRBV5-1,few,TRBD2,TRBJ2-1,CASSSTSGGANEQFF,TGCGCCAGCAGCTCGACTAGCGGGGGGGCTAATGAGCAGTTCTTC
TRBV9,NA,NA,TRBJ2-3,CASSVRTTDTQYF,TGTGCCAGCAGCGTGAGGACAACAGATACGCAGTATTTT
TRBV5-1,NA,NA,TRBJ1-1,CASSLGGESQAFF,TGCGCCAGCAGCTTGGGTGGGGAAAGCCAGGCTTTCTTT
TRBV20-1,few,NA,TRBJ1-5,CSARDHLSKPQHF,TGCAGTGCTAGAGATCATTTGTCGAAGCCCCAGCATTTT
TRBV7-8,NA,NA,TRBJ1-1,CASSPRTAALNTEAFF,TGTGCCAGCAGCCCTAGGACGGCGGCACTGAACACTGAAGCTTTCTTT
TRBV6-5,many,TRBD2,TRBJ2-7,CASSSGTSGYEQYF,TGTGCCAGCAGCTCGGGGACTAGCGGATACGAGCAGTACTTC
TRBV4-2,NA,TRBD1,TRBJ1-1,CASSQDGQGVVTEAFF,TGTGCCAGCAGCCAAGATGGACAGGGGGTTGTCACTGAAGCTTTCTTT
TRBV24-1,few,TRBD2,TRBJ2-1,CATGSGGAYNEQFF,TGTGCCACCGGGAGCGGGGGTGCTTACAATGAGCAGTTCTTC
TRBV29-1,many,TRBD2,TRBJ2-3,CSVATSGSWDTQYF,TGCAGCGTTGCGACTAGCGGGAGCTGGGATACGCAGTATTTT
TRBV29-1,few,NA,TRBJ2-5,CSVEDGVETQYF,TGCAGCGTTGAAGACGGCGTAGAGACCCAGTACTTC
TRBV29-1,few,NA,TRBJ2-1,CSVPRVEINEQFF,TGCAGCGTTCCCAGGGTGGAAATTAATGAGCAGTTCTTC
TRBV11-2,NA,TRBD2,TRBJ2-5,CASSLTSGRPETQYF,TGTGCCAGCAGCCTTACTAGCGGGAGACCAGAGACCCAGTACTTC
TRBV25-1,many,TRBD2,TRBJ2-1,CASSRTGGYNEQFF,TGTGCCAGCAGTAGGACGGGAGGGTACAATGAGCAGTTCTTC
TRBV6-5,NA,NA,TRBJ1-1,CASSLGRETEAFF,TGTGCCAGCAGCCTCGGGCGAGAGACTGAAGCTTTCTTT
TRBV5-1,many,TRBD2,TRBJ2-1,CASSLEAGGPLEQFF,TGCGCCAGCAGCTTGGAAGCGGGGGGCCCTCTTGAGCAGTTCTTC
TRBV29-1,NA,NA,TRBJ2-2,CSVLQGIGELFF,TGCAGCGTTTTACAGGGTATCGGGGAGCTGTTTTTT
TRBV24-1,once,NA,TRBJ2-3,CATSDSGQSTDTQYF,TGTGCCACCAGTGATTCAGGACAGAGCACAGATACGCAGTATTTT
TRBV30,NA,TRBD2,TRBJ2-1,CAWSLGGAGGPSSYNEQFF,TGTGCCTGGAGTTTAGGAGGAGCGGGGGGGCCGAGCTCCTACAATGAGCAGTTCTTC
TRBV24-1,few,NA,TRBJ1-1,CATSGQGNTEAFF,TGTGCCACCTCGGGTCAGGGGAACACTGAAGCTTTCTTT
TRBV9,few,NA,TRBJ2-1,CASSVGPDLSNSYNEQFF,TGTGCCAGCAGCGTAGGACCCGACTTGTCGAACTCCTACAATGAGCAGTTCTTC
TRBV10-3,NA,NA,TRBJ2-5,CAISEREQETQYF,TGTGCCATCAGTGAGCGGGAGCAAGAGACCCAGTACTTC
TRBV5-1,NA,NA,TRBJ2-1,CASSLRGDYSYNEQFF,TGCGCCAGCAGCTTGAGGGGGGACTATTCCTACAATGAGCAGTTCTTC
TRBV29-1,NA,NA,TRBJ1-3,CSVEEWRESSGNTIYF,TGCAGCGTTGAAGAATGGAGAGAAAGCTCTGGAAACACCATATATTTT
TRBV3-1,NA,NA,TRBJ2-3,CASSPTLLGGGHSSTDTQYF,TGTGCCAGCAGCCCCACCCTTCTCGGCGGGGGCCACTCTAGCACAGATACGCAGTATTTT
TRBV6-5,NA,NA,TRBJ1-5,CASSYGSSNQPQHF,TGTGCCAGCAGTTACGGGTCAAGCAATCAGCCCCAGCATTTT
TRBV7-3,few,NA,TRBJ2-2,CASSSIGQGAGELFF,TGTGCCAGCAGCTCCATAGGCCAGGGTGCCGGGGAGCTGTTTTTT
TRBV14,few,NA,TRBJ2-7,CASSQDFSGPYEQYF,TGTGCCAGCAGCCAAGATTTCTCAGGGCCCTACGAGCAGTACTTC
TRBV12-3/TRBV12-4,few,TRBD1,TRBJ2-3,CASSLDRVVTDTQYF,TGTGCCAGCAGTTTGGACAGGGTGGTGACAGATACGCAGTATTTT
TRBV9,few,TRBD2,TRBJ2-3,CASSGPQREVGTDTQYF,TGTGCCAGCAGCGGTCCCCAGCGGGAAGTCGGCACAGATACGCAGTATTTT
TRBV5-1,few,TRBD1,TRBJ1-1,CASSSNTGQENTEAFF,TGCGCCAGCAGCTCGAACACCGGACAGGAAAACACTGAAGCTTTCTTT
TRBV5-1,many,NA,TRBJ2-7,CASSLEGNYEQYF,TGCGCCAGCAGCTTGGAGGGAAACTACGAGCAGTACTTC
TRBV20-1,NA,NA,TRBJ2-7,CSAGLTAGSPEQYF,TGCAGTGCTGGTTTGACTGCCGGGAGTCCCGAGCAGTACTTC
TRBV24-1,NA,TRBD2,TRBJ2-7,CATSAGGYYEQYF,TGTGCCACCAGTGCGGGGGGTTACTACGAGCAGTACTTC
TRBV4-3,NA,TRBD1,TRBJ2-5,CASSQDQTGAAGTQYF,TGCGCCAGCAGCCAAGACCAGACAGGGGCAGCAGGGACCCAGTACTTC
TRBV6-6,few,NA,TRBJ2-7,CASTHPDTYEQYF,TGTGCCAGCACCCACCCGGATACCTACGAGCAGTACTTC
TRBV23-1,NA,NA,TRBJ2-2,CASIPDVTPGSCFF,NA
TRBV20-1,few,NA,TRBJ1-1,CSARVNRVGAGNTEAFF,TGCAGTGCTAGAGTGAACAGGGTTGGGGCGGGGAACACTGAAGCTTTCTTT
TRBV10-2,few,NA,TRBJ1-1,CASRGQQNTEAFF,TGCGCCAGCAGGGGACAACAGAACACTGAAGCTTTCTTT
TRBV20-1,few,NA,TRBJ2-1,CSAREVAAYNEQFF,TGCAGTGCTAGAGAGGTAGCGGCCTACAATGAGCAGTTCTTC
TRBV18,few,TRBD1,TRBJ2-5,CASSGPGQGIKETQYF,TGTGCCAGCTCAGGCCCGGGACAGGGGATAAAAGAGACCCAGTACTTC
TRBV10-3,few,TRBD1,TRBJ2-7,CAISPVGDRGRYEQYF,TGTGCCATCAGTCCGGTGGGGGACAGGGGTCGGTACGAGCAGTACTTC
TRBV24-1,NA,NA,TRBJ2-7,CATSDPDSLYEQYF,TGTGCCACCAGTGATCCGGACAGTCTCTACGAGCAGTACTTC
TRBV12-3/TRBV12-4,NA,TRBD2,TRBJ2-3,CASSAQTSGGTDTQYF,TGTGCCAGCAGTGCCCAGACTAGCGGGGGCACAGATACGCAGTATTTT